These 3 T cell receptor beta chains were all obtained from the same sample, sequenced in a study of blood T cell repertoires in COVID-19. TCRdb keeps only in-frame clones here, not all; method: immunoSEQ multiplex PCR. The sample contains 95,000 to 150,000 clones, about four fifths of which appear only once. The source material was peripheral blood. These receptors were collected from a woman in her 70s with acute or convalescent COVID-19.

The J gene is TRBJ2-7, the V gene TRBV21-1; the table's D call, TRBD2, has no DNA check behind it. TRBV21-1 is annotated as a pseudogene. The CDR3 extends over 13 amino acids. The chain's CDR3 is CASSKLWSYEQYV. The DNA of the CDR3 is TGTGCCAGCAGCAAATTGTGGAGCTACGAGCAGTACGTC.

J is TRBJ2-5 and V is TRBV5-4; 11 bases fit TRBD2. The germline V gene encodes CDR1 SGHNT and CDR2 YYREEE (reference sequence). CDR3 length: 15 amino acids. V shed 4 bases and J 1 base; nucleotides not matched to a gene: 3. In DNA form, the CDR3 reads TGTGCCAGCAGCATTAGCGGGGGGGTCCAAGAGACCCAGTACTTC. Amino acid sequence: CASSISGGVQETQYF.

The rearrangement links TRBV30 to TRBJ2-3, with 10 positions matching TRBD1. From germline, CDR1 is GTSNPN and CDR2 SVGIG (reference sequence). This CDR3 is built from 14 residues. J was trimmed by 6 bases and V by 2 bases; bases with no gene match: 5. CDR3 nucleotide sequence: TGTGCCTGGAGTCCCGGGACAGGGGACGATACGCAGTATTTT. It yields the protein CAWSPGTGDDTQYF.